Sequencing of this TCR beta chain was carried out in a study of blood T cell repertoires in COVID-19. Study-level information: Researchers got acute and convalescent COVID-19 samples from the United States, Italy and Spain. PBMCs, B-cell-depleted T cells, or T cells were the source of the cDNA or gDNA that made up the material.

Original analysis: Nucleated cell counts were estimated from reference gene primer amplification. The method was immunoSEQ multiplex PCR; TCRdb's version includes in-frame clones alone and lacks a portion of them. V and J calls and clone size come straight from that table; D and trimming were deduced from the DNA. The sample lists 140,000 or so clones, more than 65% seen once, with over 7% in the top ten. The sequence was obtained from a human donor in a cohort sampled during active COVID-19. The source material was peripheral blood.

The CDR3: CASSLSQSANYGYTF. The CDR3 region has the DNA TGTGCCAGCAGTTTATCTCAATCAGCGAACTATGGCTACACCTTC. The chain has TRBV27 and TRBJ1-2, with D hard to call. Trimming removed 0 bases at V and 2 bases at J, with 10 bases between. Germline CDR1 and CDR2: MNHEY and SMNVEV (reference sequence). The CDR3 length is 15 residues.